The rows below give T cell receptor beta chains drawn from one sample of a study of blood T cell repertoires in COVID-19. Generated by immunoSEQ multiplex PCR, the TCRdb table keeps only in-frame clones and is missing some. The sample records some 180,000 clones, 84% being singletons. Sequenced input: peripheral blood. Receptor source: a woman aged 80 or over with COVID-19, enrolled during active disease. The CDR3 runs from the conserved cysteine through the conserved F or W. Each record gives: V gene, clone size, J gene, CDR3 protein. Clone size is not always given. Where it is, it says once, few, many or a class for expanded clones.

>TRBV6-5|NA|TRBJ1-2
CASSYGRYYGYTF
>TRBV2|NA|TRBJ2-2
CASSAYRVLNTGELFF
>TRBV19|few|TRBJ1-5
CASSTQGLQHF
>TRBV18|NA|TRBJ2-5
CASSPQQVQETQYF
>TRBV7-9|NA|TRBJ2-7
CASSLVGAGRRYEQYF
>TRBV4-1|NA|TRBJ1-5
CASSQQQGYSNQPQHF
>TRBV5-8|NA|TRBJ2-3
CASSRFSGGVSTDTQYF
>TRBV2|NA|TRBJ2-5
CATKRDSEETQYF
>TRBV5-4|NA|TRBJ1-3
CASSSGVPSGNTIYF
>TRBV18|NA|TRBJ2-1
CASSPLGLANEQFF
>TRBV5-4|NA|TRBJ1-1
CASSQFEGGTEAFF
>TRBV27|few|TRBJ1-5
CASRAGDYNQPQHF
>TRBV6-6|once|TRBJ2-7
CASSYSSGTYEQYF
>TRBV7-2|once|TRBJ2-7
CASSLAVEAYYEQYF
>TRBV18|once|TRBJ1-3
CASSPGGLLNTIYF
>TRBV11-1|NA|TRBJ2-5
CASSNRGRGETQYF
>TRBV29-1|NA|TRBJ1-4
CSVAGSPNEKLFF
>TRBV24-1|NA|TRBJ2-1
CATSPSRSSYNEQFF
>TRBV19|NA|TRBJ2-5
CASRPQGGGETQYF
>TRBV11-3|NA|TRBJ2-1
CASSLDGTDNEQFF
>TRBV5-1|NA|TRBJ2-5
CASSMTGSRETQYF
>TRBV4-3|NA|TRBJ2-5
CASSQGTSGETQYF
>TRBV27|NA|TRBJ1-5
CASRGDRGHTSYHF
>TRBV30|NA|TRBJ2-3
CAWSVRGGGDTQYF
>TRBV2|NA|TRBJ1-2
CASSWGQGGGYTF
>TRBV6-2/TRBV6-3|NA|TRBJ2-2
CASSYSKGQGGTGELFF
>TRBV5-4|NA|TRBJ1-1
CASSLPQGATEAFF
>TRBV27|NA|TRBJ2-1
CASSPGTSGGNNEQFF
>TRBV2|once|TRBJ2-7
CASSLDRDSYEQYF
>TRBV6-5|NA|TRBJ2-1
CASNGLAGAVNEQFF
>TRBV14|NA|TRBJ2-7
CASSQGQASTYEQYF
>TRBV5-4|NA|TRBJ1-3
CASSGRGGSGNTIYF
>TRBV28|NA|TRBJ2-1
CASSSPSGRVDEQFF
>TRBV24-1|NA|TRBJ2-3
CATGHTDTQYF
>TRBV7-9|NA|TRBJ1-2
CASNPGGVGYGYTF
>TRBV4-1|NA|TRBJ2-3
CASSQDPGRSSTDTQYF
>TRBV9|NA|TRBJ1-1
CASSTTGDGTEAFF
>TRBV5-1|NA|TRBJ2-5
CASGNTETQYF
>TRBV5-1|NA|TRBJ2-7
CASSLGGTSGYEQYF
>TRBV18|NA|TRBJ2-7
CASSPQNLAGDGEQYF
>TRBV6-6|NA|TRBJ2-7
CASSYSTSYFRGEQYF
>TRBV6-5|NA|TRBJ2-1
CASRGLAGFGEQFF
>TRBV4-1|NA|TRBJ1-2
CASSYSRTGDRGYTF
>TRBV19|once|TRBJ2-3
CASSSYRGPTDTQYF
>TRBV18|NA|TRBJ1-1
CASSLRQGAMNNEAFF
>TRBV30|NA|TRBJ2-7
CAWSVGWSSGRYEQYF
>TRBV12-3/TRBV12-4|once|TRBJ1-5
CASSSTQNQPQHF
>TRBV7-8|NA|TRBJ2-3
CASSLAADTQYF
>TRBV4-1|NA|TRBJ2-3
CASSQGTSGSADTQYF
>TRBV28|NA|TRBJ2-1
CASSLLLAGANEQFF
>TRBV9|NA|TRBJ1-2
CASSVALSGNYGYTF
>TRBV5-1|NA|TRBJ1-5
CASSYGQPNQPQHF
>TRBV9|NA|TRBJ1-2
CASGTGIYGYTF
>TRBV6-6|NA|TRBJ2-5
CASISEAGEETQYF
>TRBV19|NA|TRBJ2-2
CASSPRGSGITGELFF
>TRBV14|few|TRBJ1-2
CASSPYVDRAYGYTF